The present TCR beta chain was sequenced within a study of identical twins. MiXCR, run by TCRdb on the 5' RACE reads, gives a single entry per CDR3 protein. Of 600,000 to 700,000 distinct CDR3 sequences listed, 20% to 25% are singletons. Per germline, CDR1 SGHTA and CDR2 FQGNSA. The length of the CDR3 is 14 residues. V trimming: 3 bases; J trimming: 8 bases; junction bases outside the gene matches: 6. The sample was also reused in another study, on T cells expressing NK-cell markers. Per that paper: CD3+CD56+NKG2C+, CD3+CD56+NKG2C- and CD3+CD56-NKG2C+ T cells, once sorted, supplied the TCR beta repertoires. The CD3+CD56-NKG2C+ fraction was also led by these clonotypes in a few donors.

Material for sequencing was PBMCs. This receptor was taken from a woman between 18 and 29 years old in good health. The chain carries TRBV7-2 and TRBJ2-1, with 8 bases identical to TRBD1. The CDR3 region has the DNA TGTGCCAGCAGCTTGAGGACAGGGAATCATGAGCAGTTCTTC. Amino acid sequence: CASSLRTGNHEQFF.